This T cell receptor (beta chain) came from a study of blood T cell repertoires in COVID-19. About the research overall: T cells, B-cell-depleted T cells, or PBMCs provided the cDNA or gDNA that served as material.

The germline V and J ends were trimmed by 3 bases and 6 bases, with 11 bases remaining between them. The CDR3 length is 14 residues. Looked up from germline, CDR1 is SGHNT and CDR2 is YENEEA. Repertoires were generated with immunoSEQ multiplex PCR, while TCRdb's copy carries only in-frame clones and drops some. The sample lists some 220,000 clones; about 82% were seen once. Patients of the Seattle cohort, enrolled during active infection, were followed longitudinally. The chain recombines TRBV11-3 with TRBJ1-4; no clear D gene. Sequences were obtained from peripheral blood. The sequence was collected from a woman in her 70s with COVID-19, enrolled during active disease. CDR3 bases: TGTGCCAGCAGCTTTGTCGGGTACGATGAAAAACTGTTTTTT. Its protein product is CASSFVGYDEKLFF.